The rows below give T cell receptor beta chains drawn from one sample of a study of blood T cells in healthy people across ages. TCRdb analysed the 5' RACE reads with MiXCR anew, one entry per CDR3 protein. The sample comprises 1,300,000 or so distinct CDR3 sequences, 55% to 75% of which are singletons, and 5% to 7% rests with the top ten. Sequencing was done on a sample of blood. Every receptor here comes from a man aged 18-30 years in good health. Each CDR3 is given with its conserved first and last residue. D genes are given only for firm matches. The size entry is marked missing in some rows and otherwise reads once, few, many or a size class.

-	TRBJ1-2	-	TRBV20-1	TGCAGTGCTGTGGACAGCTATGGCTACACCTTC	CSAVDSYGYTF
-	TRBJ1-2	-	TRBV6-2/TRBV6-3	TGTGCCAGCAGTGGAACACGAAACTATGGCTACACCTTC	CASSGTRNYGYTF
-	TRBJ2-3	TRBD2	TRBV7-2	TGTGCCAGCAGCTTAAGGGAGCGGGGGTTCACAGATACGCAGTATTTT	CASSLRERGFTDTQYF
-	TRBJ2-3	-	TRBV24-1	TGTGCCACGGGGGTAAGCACAGATACGCAGTATTTT	CATGVSTDTQYF
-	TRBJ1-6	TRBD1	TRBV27	TGTGCCATCAGCCGGACAGGACCCAATTCACCCCTCCACTTT	CAISRTGPNSPLHF
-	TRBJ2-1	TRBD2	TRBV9	TGTGCCAGCAGCCATGGGGGGGGAGGGCCTTACAATGAGCAGTTCTTC	CASSHGGGGPYNEQFF
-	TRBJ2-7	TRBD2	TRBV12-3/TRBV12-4	TGTGCCAGCCGGCCTTTGAGCGGGAGTTTCGAGCAGTACTTC	CASRPLSGSFEQYF
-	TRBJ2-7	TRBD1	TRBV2	TGTGCCAGCAGTCTACAGGGGGGTCTGTACGAGCAGTACTTC	CASSLQGGLYEQYF
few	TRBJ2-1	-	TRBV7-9	TGTGCCAGCAGCTTATTGTCAACAGTTAATGAGCAGTTCTTC	CASSLLSTVNEQFF
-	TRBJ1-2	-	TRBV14	TGTGCCAGCAGCCAAGCCAGGGGTCGGGGCTACACCTTC	CASSQARGRGYTF
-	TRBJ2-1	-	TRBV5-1	TGCGCCAGCAGCTTGGGGTCAGCACCCTCCTACAATGAGCAGTTCTTC	CASSLGSAPSYNEQFF
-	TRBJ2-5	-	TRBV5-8	TGTGCCAGCAGCCCCCTCTCGCGAGAGCAGTACTTC	CASSPLSREQYF